The rows below give T cell receptor beta chains drawn from one sample of a study of cytomegalovirus exposure and HLA in healthy donors. Profiling relied on immunoSEQ multiplex PCR, and the TCRdb table lists in-frame clones only, not all of them. The table has about 140,000 clones, roughly 74% seen once. The sequenced material came from PBMCs. Every receptor here comes from a man aged 40-49 years in good health and CMV-seronegative. Both conserved end residues are part of each CDR3. The D gene is left open where the match is weak. Rows give clone size only sometimes, using once, few, many, or a class for an expanded clone.

D: TRBD1
size: .
J: TRBJ2-2
V: TRBV2
CDR3: CASIAGTEGTGELFF
DNA: TGTGCCAGCATAGCTGGGACAGAAGGAACCGGGGAGCTGTTTTTT

D: .
size: .
J: TRBJ1-1
V: TRBV29-1
CDR3: CSVSRAFSGVAFF
DNA: TGCAGCGTCTCTCGGGCCTTCTCGGGAGTAGCTTTCTTT

D: TRBD1
size: .
J: TRBJ2-7
V: TRBV28
CDR3: CASSPSDRGRAYEQYF
DNA: TGTGCCAGCAGTCCCTCGGACAGGGGACGGGCCTACGAGCAGTACTTC

D: .
size: .
J: TRBJ1-3
V: TRBV5-1
CDR3: CASSPRAGPGNTIYF
DNA: TGCGCCAGCAGCCCGCGGGCGGGACCTGGAAACACCATATATTTT

D: TRBD1
size: .
J: TRBJ1-3
V: TRBV9
CDR3: CASSVYPGQGGNTIYF
DNA: TGTGCCAGCAGCGTCTACCCGGGACAGGGCGGAAACACCATATATTTT

D: .
size: .
J: TRBJ1-3
V: TRBV7-8
CDR3: CASRPPGYLSGNTIYF
DNA: TGTGCCAGCAGACCCCCCGGGTACCTCTCTGGAAACACCATATATTTT

D: TRBD1
size: few
J: TRBJ1-1
V: TRBV5-1
CDR3: CASSQGTGKLWEAFF
DNA: TGCGCCAGCAGCCAAGGGACAGGGAAGCTTTGGGAAGCTTTCTTT

D: TRBD2
size: .
J: TRBJ2-4
V: TRBV5-1
CDR3: CASSLGLAGGLLAKNIQYF
DNA: TGCGCCAGCAGCTTAGGACTAGCGGGGGGCCTACTAGCCAAAAACATTCAGTACTTC

D: TRBD2
size: few
J: TRBJ2-7
V: TRBV28
CDR3: CASSRPGTRDYEQYF
DNA: TGTGCCAGCAGTCGCCCTGGGACTAGAGACTACGAGCAGTACTTC

D: .
size: .
J: TRBJ1-2
V: TRBV12-1
CDR3: CARRRAEGPCYGYTF
DNA: TGTGCCAGGAGGCGGGCGGAAGGTCCCTGCTATGGCTACACCTTC

D: .
size: .
J: TRBJ1-5
V: TRBV18
CDR3: CASSPQRDSNQPQHF
DNA: TGTGCCAGCTCACCACAGAGGGATAGCAATCAGCCCCAGCATTTT

D: .
size: few
J: TRBJ1-4
V: TRBV6-5
CDR3: CASRSGGAEEKLFF
DNA: TGTGCCAGCAGATCAGGAGGGGCGGAGGAAAAACTGTTTTTT

D: TRBD1
size: .
J: TRBJ2-7
V: TRBV19
CDR3: CASSIRTGSYEQYF
DNA: TGTGCCAGTAGTATTCGGACAGGGTCCTACGAGCAGTACTTC

D: .
size: .
J: TRBJ2-7
V: TRBV18
CDR3: CASSPRQWTSSYEQYF
DNA: TGTGCCAGCTCACCACGCCAGTGGACAAGCTCCTACGAGCAGTACTTC

D: .
size: .
J: TRBJ2-7
V: TRBV2
CDR3: CASRQGWLGEQYF
DNA: TGTGCCAGCAGACAGGGTTGGTTGGGTGAGCAGTACTTC

D: .
size: .
J: TRBJ1-1
V: TRBV5-1
CDR3: CASSTTGANTEAFF
DNA: TGCGCCAGCAGCACGACGGGAGCGAACACTGAAGCTTTCTTT

D: TRBD1
size: .
J: TRBJ2-7
V: TRBV4-1
CDR3: CASSETQGASYEQYF
DNA: TGCGCCAGCAGCGAGACACAGGGGGCTTCCTACGAGCAGTACTTC

D: TRBD2
size: .
J: TRBJ2-1
V: TRBV27
CDR3: CASSVSGGPYNEQFF
DNA: TGTGCCAGCAGTGTCAGCGGGGGCCCCTACAATGAGCAGTTCTTC

D: .
size: .
J: TRBJ1-3
V: TRBV5-1
CDR3: CASSLGGAYDTIYF
DNA: TGCGCCAGCAGCTTGGGAGGTGCCTATGACACCATATATTTT

D: .
size: .
J: TRBJ2-1
V: TRBV7-3
CDR3: CASSLRGLGYNEQFF
DNA: TGTGCCAGCAGCTTGCGGGGGCTTGGGTATAATGAGCAGTTCTTC